This T cell receptor (beta chain) was profiled in a study of T cell responses to AZD1222 COVID-19 vaccine. Broader study findings: Nearly half of spike-specific TCRs reportedly target variant regions that are unmutated in the B.1.351 and B.1.1.7 variants. Clonal diversity was possibly underestimated, and the donors were mostly white British, with more females. Baseline antibody screening turned up just a handful of seropositive AZD1222 recipients. Following two doses of AZD1222, Spike-specific TCR breadth and depth rose.

Clones were sequenced by immunoSEQ multiplex PCR, and TCRdb holds only the in-frame ones, with some missing. The repertoire holds roughly 100,000 clones, with 80% to 90% as singletons. In regard to this clone: Its target is not known.

Trimming left V 8 bases short and J 0 bases short, with 16 bases between. Germline values: CDR1 MNHEY, CDR2 SVGAGI. This CDR3 has 15 residues. This chain connects TRBV6-5 to TRBJ1-2, with D hard to call. This TCR came from an adult in good health. The sample consisted of peripheral blood, taken on day 0 of AZD1222 vaccination. CDR3 nucleotide sequence: TGTGCCAGCGGACGGTACGACGGATCTAACTATGGCTACACCTTC. Translation gives CASGRYDGSNYGYTF.